This T cell receptor (beta chain) was observed in a study of T cell responses to AZD1222 COVID-19 vaccine. This table comes from immunoSEQ multiplex PCR, and its TCRdb copy is limited to in-frame clones, with some not included. The sample consists of 98,000 or so clones, around nine tenths of them appearing once. Study-wide results and caveats: Donors were chiefly white British, with a greater number of females, and clonal diversity was perhaps underestimated.

As for this clone: The antigen is undetermined.

The V and J ends lost 4 bases and 4 bases, in that order; junction bases with no gene match: 10. The V gene's germline CDR1 is SGHRS and CDR2 YFSETQ. The CDR3 has 15 amino acids. This specimen was peripheral blood, taken 28 days after the second dose of the MenACWY control vaccine. This receptor was taken from an adult who received the MenACWY meningococcal vaccine as a control. The chain uses TRBV5-1 and TRBJ2-7, with TRBD1 matching over 8 bases. The CDR3: CASSLGTGILYEQYF. The CDR3 DNA is TGCGCCAGCAGCCTTGGGACAGGCATTTTGTACGAGCAGTACTTC.